This TCR beta chain comes out of a study of PD-1 blockade in mismatch repair-deficient tumors. Study findings and constraints: After pembrolizumab, tumor-resident clones rose rapidly, then generally contracted before radiologic responses.

TCRdb's table, derived via immunoSEQ multiplex PCR, lists solely in-frame clones and lacks some. Altogether approximately 63,000 clones are present, 88% being singletons, with the ten largest covering approximately 15%. This CDR3 region has 16 residues. Notes on this clone: The antigen remains undetermined.

Sequenced here: peripheral blood, sampled 52 weeks after starting pembrolizumab. The rearrangement links TRBV21-1 to TRBJ1-4; TRBD1 reflects the table's D call only, with no check against the DNA. TRBV21-1 is designated a pseudogene. The receptor was isolated from an adult with mismatch repair-deficient cancer. The DNA for the CDR3 is TGTGCCAGCAGCAATCGAGCTACAGGTGAAAATGAAAAACTGTTTTTT. It codes for CASSNRATGENEKLFF.